A single sample gave rise to the 4 T cell receptor beta chains below, sequenced in a study. TCRdb analysed the 5' RACE reads with MiXCR anew, one entry per CDR3 protein. Seen here are about 55,000 distinct CDR3 sequences, more than 20% observed once, and the top ten hold 3.2%. The sorted Tregs were CD4+CD25+CD127-/low cells. The sequencing input was tumor-infiltrating Tregs sorted from the breast tumor. The origin of the receptors is a female donor with breast cancer.

This clonotype appeared many times. The genes are TRBV6-5 and TRBJ1-5; possibly TRBD1 for D (5 bases). The CDR3 covers 14 residues. V lost 5 bases to trimming and J lost 3 bases, with 11 bases between them. CDR1 MNHEY and CDR2 SVGAGI come from the germline V gene. The CDR3 DNA reads as TGTGCCAGCAGTACTCAGGGCCCCAATCAGCCCCAGCATTTT. This gives the protein CASSTQGPNQPQHF.

V usage is TRBV4-3 and J usage is TRBJ2-3; perhaps TRBD2 as D (6 bases). Germline loops: CDR1 LGHNA, CDR2 YSLEER. V shed 2 bases and J shed 5 bases, with 11 bases lying between them. CDR3 length: 14 amino acids. CDR3 amino acids: CASSQQMGGDTQYF. CDR3 nucleotide sequence: TGCGCCAGCAGCCAACAGATGGGGGGAGATACGCAGTATTTT.

This clonotype was seen repeatedly, ten times or more. The rearrangement joins TRBV4-1 to TRBJ2-3; D uncertain. Germline CDR1 and CDR2: MGHRA and YSYEKL. The V end was cut by 0 bases, the J end by 1 base, with 8 bases between. The CDR3 runs to 15 residues. This CDR3 reads CASSQDSRGTDTQYF. The CDR3 nucleotides read TGCGCCAGCAGCCAAGACTCCCGGGGCACAGATACGCAGTATTTT.

Comment on this clonotype: The CDR3 ends on some other residue instead of the conserved phenylalanine or tryptophan, so this is likely a read error. This sequence joins TRBV5-1 and TRBJ2-7, with TRBD1 as a possible D gene (7 bases). The V end lost 3 bases, the J end lost 0 bases, and 13 bases lay between the germline ends. The CDR3 sequence is 15 residues long. Germline loops: CDR1 SGHRS, CDR2 YFSETQ. In DNA form, the CDR3 reads TGCGCCAGCAGCTCGCGGGACAGATTCTCCTACGAGCAGTACCTC. Residues: CASSSRDRFSYEQYL.